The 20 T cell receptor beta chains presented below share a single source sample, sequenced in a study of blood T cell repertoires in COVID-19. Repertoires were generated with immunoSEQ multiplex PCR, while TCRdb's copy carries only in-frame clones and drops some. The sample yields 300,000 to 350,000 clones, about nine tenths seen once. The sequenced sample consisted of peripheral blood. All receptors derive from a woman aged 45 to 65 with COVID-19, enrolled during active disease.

Here the CDR3 DNA reads TGCAGCGTTGAAAGAGGGTTTGACAAAAACATTCAGTACTTC. It specifies CSVERGFDKNIQYF. This chain joins TRBV29-1 and TRBJ2-4; TRBD2 is a possible D gene (5 bases). V lost 2 bases, J lost 3 bases, and 11 bases lay in between. Germline V gene lookup returns CDR1 SQVTM and CDR2 ANQGSEA. This CDR3 region has 14 residues.

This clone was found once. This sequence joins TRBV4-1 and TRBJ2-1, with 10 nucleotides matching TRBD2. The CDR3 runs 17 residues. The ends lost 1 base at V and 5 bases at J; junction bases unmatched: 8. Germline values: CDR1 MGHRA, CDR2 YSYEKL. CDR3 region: CASSQVFRTSGDNEQFF. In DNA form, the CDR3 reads TGCGCCAGCAGCCAAGTTTTTCGGACTAGCGGAGACAATGAGCAGTTCTTC.

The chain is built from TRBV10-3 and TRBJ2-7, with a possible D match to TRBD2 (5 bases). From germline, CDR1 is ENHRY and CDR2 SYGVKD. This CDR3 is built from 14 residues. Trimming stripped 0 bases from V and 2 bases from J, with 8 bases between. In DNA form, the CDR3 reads TGTGCCATCAGTGAGTCCGCTAGCACCTACGAGCAGTACTTC. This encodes CAISESASTYEQYF.

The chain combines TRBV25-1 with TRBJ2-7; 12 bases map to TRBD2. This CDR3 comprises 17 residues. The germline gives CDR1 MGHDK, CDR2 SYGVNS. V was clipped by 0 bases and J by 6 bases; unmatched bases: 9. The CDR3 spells CASSEYFRLAGVGEQYF. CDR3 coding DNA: TGTGCCAGCAGTGAATACTTTAGACTAGCGGGAGTCGGCGAGCAGTACTTC.

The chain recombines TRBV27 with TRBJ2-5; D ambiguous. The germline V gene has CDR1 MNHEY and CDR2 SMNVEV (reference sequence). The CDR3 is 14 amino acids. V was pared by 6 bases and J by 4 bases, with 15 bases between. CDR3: CASSLGTAGETQYF. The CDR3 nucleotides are TGTGCCAGCAGCTTGGGCACGGCAGGAGAGACCCAGTACTTC.

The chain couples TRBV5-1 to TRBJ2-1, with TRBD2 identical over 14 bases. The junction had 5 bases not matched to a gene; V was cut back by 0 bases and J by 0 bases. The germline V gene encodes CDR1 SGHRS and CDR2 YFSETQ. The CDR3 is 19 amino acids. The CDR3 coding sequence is TGCGCCAGCAGCTTGGGACTAGCGGGAGGGCCGAGCTCCTACAATGAGCAGTTCTTC. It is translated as CASSLGLAGGPSSYNEQFF.

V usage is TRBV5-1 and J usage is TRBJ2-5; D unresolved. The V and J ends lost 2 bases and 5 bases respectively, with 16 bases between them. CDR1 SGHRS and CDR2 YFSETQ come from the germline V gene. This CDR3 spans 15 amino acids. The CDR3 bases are TGCGCCAGCAGCTTTATGAACGCGGCCCGGGAGACCCAGTACTTC. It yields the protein CASSFMNAARETQYF.

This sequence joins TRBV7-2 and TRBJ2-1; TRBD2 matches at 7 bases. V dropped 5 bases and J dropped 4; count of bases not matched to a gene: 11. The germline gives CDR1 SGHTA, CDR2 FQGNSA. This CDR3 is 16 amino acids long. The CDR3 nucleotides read TGTGCCAGCAGCCCCCGAGGTTCTAGCGGATACAATGAGCAGTTCTTC. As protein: CASSPRGSSGYNEQFF.

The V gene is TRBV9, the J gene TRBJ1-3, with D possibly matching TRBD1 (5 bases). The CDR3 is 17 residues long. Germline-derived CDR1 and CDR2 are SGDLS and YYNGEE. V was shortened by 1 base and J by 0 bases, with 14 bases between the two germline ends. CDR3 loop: CASSVWGNHDSGNTIYF. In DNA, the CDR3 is TGTGCCAGCAGCGTATGGGGCAACCACGACTCTGGAAACACCATATATTTT.

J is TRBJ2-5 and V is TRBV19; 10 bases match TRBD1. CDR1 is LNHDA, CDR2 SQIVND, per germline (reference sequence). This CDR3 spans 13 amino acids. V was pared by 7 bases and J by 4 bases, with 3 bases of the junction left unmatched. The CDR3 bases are TGTGCCAGTAACCGGGACAGGGGAGAGACCCAGTACTTC. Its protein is CASNRDRGETQYF.

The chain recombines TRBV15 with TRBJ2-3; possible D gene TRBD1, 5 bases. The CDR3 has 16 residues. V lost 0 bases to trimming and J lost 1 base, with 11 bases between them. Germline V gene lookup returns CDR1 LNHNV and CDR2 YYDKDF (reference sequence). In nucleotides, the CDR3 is TGTGCCACCAGCAGAGATCGCGTGGGGCGCACAGATACGCAGTATTTT. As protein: CATSRDRVGRTDTQYF. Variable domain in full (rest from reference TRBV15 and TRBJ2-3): DAMVIQNPRYQVTQFGKPVTLSCSQTLNHNVMYWYQQKSSQAPKLLFHYYDKDFNNEADTPDNFQSRRPNTSFCFLDIRSPGLGDTAMYLCATSRDRVGRTDTQYFGPGTRLTVL.

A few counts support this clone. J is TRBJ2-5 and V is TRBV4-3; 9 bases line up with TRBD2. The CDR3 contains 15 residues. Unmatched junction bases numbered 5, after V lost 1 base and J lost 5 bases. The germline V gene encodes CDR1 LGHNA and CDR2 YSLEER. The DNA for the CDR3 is TGCGCCAGCAGCCAAGGTTCTAGCGGGATTGAGACCCAGTACTTC. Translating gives CASSQGSSGIETQYF.

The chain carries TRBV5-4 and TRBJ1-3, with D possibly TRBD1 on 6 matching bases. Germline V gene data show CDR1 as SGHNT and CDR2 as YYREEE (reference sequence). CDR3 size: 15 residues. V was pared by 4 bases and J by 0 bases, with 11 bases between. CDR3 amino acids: CASSTKTGSGNTIYF. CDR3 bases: TGTGCCAGCAGCACAAAGACAGGCTCTGGAAACACCATATATTTT. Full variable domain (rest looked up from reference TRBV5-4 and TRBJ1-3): ETGVTQSPTHLIKTRGQQVTLRCSSQSGHNTVSWYQQALGQGPQFIFQYYREEENGRGNFPPRFSGLQFPNYSSELNVNALELDDSALYLCASSTKTGSGNTIYFGEGSWLTVV.

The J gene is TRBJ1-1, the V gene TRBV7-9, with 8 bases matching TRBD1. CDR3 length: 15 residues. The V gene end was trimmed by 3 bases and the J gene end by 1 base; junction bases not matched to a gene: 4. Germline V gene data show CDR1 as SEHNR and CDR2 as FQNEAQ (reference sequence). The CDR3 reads CASSFLQGENTEAFF. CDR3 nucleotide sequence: TGTGCCAGCAGCTTTCTACAGGGGGAGAACACTGAAGCTTTCTTT. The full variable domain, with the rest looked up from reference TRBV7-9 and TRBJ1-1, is DTGVSQNPRHKITKRGQNVTFRCDPISEHNRLYWYRQTLGQGPEFLTYFQNEAQLEKSRLLSDRFSAERPKGSFSTLEIQRTEQGDSAMYLCASSFLQGENTEAFFGQGTRLTVV.

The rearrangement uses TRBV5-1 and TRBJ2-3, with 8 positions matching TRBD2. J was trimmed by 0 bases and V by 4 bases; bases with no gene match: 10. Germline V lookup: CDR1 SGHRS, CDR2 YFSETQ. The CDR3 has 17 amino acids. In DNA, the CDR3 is TGCGCCAGCAGCCCGCCGGTTGCTAGCGGGAGCACAGATACGCAGTATTTT. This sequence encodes CASSPPVASGSTDTQYF.

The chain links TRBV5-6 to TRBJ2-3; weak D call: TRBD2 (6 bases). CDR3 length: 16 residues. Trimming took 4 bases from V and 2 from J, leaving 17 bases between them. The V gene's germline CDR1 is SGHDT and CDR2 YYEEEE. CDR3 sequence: CASSLVGTHYTDTQYF. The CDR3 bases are TGTGCCAGCAGCCTGGTCGGGACTCACTACACAGATACGCAGTATTTT.

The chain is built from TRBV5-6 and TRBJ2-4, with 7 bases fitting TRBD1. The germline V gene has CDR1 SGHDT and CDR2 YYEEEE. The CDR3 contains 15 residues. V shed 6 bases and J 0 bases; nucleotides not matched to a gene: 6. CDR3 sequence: CASNRQGLAKNIQYF. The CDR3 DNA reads TGTGCCAGCAACCGACAGGGTTTAGCCAAAAACATTCAGTACTTC.

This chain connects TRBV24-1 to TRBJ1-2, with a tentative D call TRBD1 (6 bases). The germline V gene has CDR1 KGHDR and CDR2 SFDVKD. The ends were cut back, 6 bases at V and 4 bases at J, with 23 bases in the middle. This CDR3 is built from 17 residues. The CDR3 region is CATSPIGRGGRGYGYTF. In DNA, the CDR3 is TGTGCCACCAGTCCCATTGGGCGAGGGGGTAGGGGCTATGGCTACACCTTC.

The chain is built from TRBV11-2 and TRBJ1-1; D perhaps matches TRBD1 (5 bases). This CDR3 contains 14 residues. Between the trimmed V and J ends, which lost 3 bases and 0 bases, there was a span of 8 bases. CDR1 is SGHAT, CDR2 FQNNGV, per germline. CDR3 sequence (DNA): TGTGCCAGCAGCTTTGACAGAATGAACACTGAAGCTTTCTTT. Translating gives CASSFDRMNTEAFF.

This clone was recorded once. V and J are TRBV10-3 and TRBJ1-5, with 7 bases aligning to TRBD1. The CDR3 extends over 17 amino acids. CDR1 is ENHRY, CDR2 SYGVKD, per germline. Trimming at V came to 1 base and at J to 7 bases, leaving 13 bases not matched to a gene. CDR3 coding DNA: TGTGCCATCAGTGAGTGGGGAACAGGGGCGGGAATACAGCCCCAGCATTTT. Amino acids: CAISEWGTGAGIQPQHF.